This TCR beta chain was recorded in a study of PD-L1 blockade in urothelial cancer. Study overall: Most patients, twenty-five of 29, were males with bladder-origin cancer. Treatment start was followed by blood analysis at 3 weeks (second dose) and again at 6 weeks.

Using immunoSEQ multiplex PCR, the repertoire was profiled, and TCRdb retains in-frame clones only, with some absent. The profile shows fewer than 60,000 clones, around 80% of them singletons. V was clipped by 4 bases and J by 4 bases; unmatched bases: 4. The germline V gene encodes CDR1 SGHTA and CDR2 FQGTGA. The CDR3 runs to 15 residues. Documented time point: pretreatment peripheral blood. Patient disease was locally advanced or metastatic urothelial carcinoma. The chain has TRBV7-3 and TRBJ2-1, with 10 bases matching TRBD2. The source of this sequence is a man between 65 and 85 years old with urothelial cancer. This material consisted of PBMCs, taken around atezolizumab (anti-PD-L1) treatment. The CDR3 protein is CASSSGLAEYNEQFF. CDR3 bases: TGTGCCAGCAGCTCTGGACTAGCGGAGTACAATGAGCAGTTCTTC.